This T cell receptor beta chain is from a study of cytomegalovirus exposure and HLA in healthy donors. Although they were nominally healthy when sampled, donors likely had unrecorded immune exposures. Study-level findings and limits: An analysis that came later showed most CMV-associated TCR beta chains appearing HLA-restricted. Compared with the roughly 670-donor mean, an Asian-associated ancestry cluster reportedly had fewer N-insertions, according to a later analysis.

V shed 4 bases, J shed 10 bases, and the junction held 9 bases outside the gene matches. The germline gives CDR1 SGHRS, CDR2 YFSETQ. The CDR3 totals 15 residues. Remarks on this clone: Its antigen remains unidentified.

PCR primers comprised 60 Vbeta and 13 Jbeta primers. Repertoires were generated with immunoSEQ multiplex PCR, while TCRdb's copy carries only in-frame clones and drops some. The table shows roughly 120,000 clones, with roughly 73% occurring only once. This TCR was recovered from a man aged 60 to 69 in good health and CMV-seropositive. The sequenced sample was PBMCs. This chain links TRBV5-1 with TRBJ1-6, with TRBD1 matching over 9 bases. Here the CDR3 DNA reads TGCGCCAGCAGCCGATCACAGGGGGCGGGGTCACCCCTCCACTTT. This codes for CASSRSQGAGSPLHF.